This T cell receptor (beta chain) is from a study of T cells after yellow fever vaccination. Regarding the study as a whole: At 95% to 98% for CD4 and approximately 88% for CD8, most primary-vaccination clones showed up again after the booster. The study noted that FACS-sorted repertoires could contain abundant clonotypes contaminating from the bulk population.

CDR3 length equals 15 residues. Per the germline V gene, CDR1 is LNHNV and CDR2 is YYDKDF (reference sequence). With 0 bases removed from V and 10 bases from J, the gap between germline ends came to 15 bases. There are many counts of this clonotype. The antigen is undetermined. TCRdb analysed the 5' RACE reads with MiXCR anew, one entry per CDR3 protein. The sample lists around 360,000 distinct CDR3 sequences, approximately 10% occurring once. This sequence joins TRBV15 and TRBJ1-4, with a possible D match to TRBD1 (5 bases). The receptor was isolated from a young man who received the YFV17D yellow fever vaccine. Source: PBMCs, taken on the day of the first yellow fever vaccination. CDR3 in amino acids: CATSRDEKGKVKLFF. The CDR3 nucleotides read TGTGCCACCAGCAGAGATGAGAAGGGGAAGGTAAAACTGTTTTTT.